This is a list of T cell receptor beta chains from one sample in a study of response to subunit inactivated influenza vaccine. TCRdb reprocessed the RT-PCR reads with MiXCR, giving one entry per CDR3 protein. The table has roughly 540,000 distinct CDR3 sequences, 20% to 25% seen once; the top ten hold 2.8%. This sample was also put to use in a study of T cells expressing NK-cell markers.

The input for sequencing was CD4+ T cells sorted from PBMCs, taken 11 to 12 days after vaccination. The receptors come from a man in his fifties who received an inactivated influenza vaccine. The CDR3 runs from the conserved cysteine through the conserved F or W. D genes are given only for firm matches. Size tells how often a clone was seen (once, few, many) or the class of an expanded clone, and some rows leave it out.

V	D	J	size	DNA	CDR3
TRBV18	.	TRBJ2-2	few	TGTGCCAGCTCATCCGACAGGATGAACACCGGGGAGCTGTTTTTT	CASSSDRMNTGELFF
TRBV11-2	TRBD1	TRBJ2-7	.	TGTGCCAGCAGAAGGCCCGGGACAGGGCAAGAGCAGTACTTC	CASRRPGTGQEQYF
TRBV9	TRBD2	TRBJ2-7	few	TGTGCCAGCAGCGCCGGACTAGCGGCTTACGAGCAGTACTTC	CASSAGLAAYEQYF
TRBV5-1	.	TRBJ2-1	few	TGCGCCAGCAGCTTGGGGCAGAGTGGCTCCTACAATGAGCAGTTCTTC	CASSLGQSGSYNEQFF
TRBV6-5	.	TRBJ1-1	.	TGTGCCAGCAGTTACGGACGCAGGGGCGTAGGTACTGAAGCTTTCTTT	CASSYGRRGVGTEAFF
TRBV20-1	.	TRBJ2-1	few	TGCAGTGCTGGGATCCCGGGACTCCTGCAAGCTGAGCAGTTCTTC	CSAGIPGLLQAEQFF
TRBV10-3	.	TRBJ2-7	few	TGTGCCATCGGGCCAGGGAGGAACGAGCAGTACTTC	CAIGPGRNEQYF
TRBV12-3/TRBV12-4	TRBD1	TRBJ2-3	few	TGTGCCAGCGGATTTTCCGACAGGGTTGGAGATACGCAGTATTTT	CASGFSDRVGDTQYF
TRBV20-1	.	TRBJ1-5	.	TGCAGTGCTAGAGATCCGGGACGGAGCAATCAGCCCCAGCATTTT	CSARDPGRSNQPQHF
TRBV20-1	.	TRBJ1-1	few	TGCAGTGCTATCCCGGACATCCGATTGAGCACTGAAGCTTTCTTT	CSAIPDIRLSTEAFF
TRBV2	TRBD2	TRBJ2-3	few	TGTGCCAGCAGTCCGGGACTAGCATCCGTTACGCAGTATTTT	CASSPGLASVTQYF
TRBV29-1	.	TRBJ2-1	once	TGCAGCGTTGGGATGCGGGAGCAGTTCTTC	CSVGMREQFF
TRBV28	.	TRBJ2-7	.	TGTGCCAGCAGTTTTATAGCGGATACCTACGAGCAGTACTTC	CASSFIADTYEQYF
TRBV28	.	TRBJ2-3	.	TGTGCCAGCAGCCAAGGGGGGGCGGCTAGCACAGATACGCAGTATTTT	CASSQGGAASTDTQYF
TRBV7-2	.	TRBJ1-5	.	TGTGCCAGCAGCTTAGGAGAGACGATGCCCCAGCATTTT	CASSLGETMPQHF
TRBV11-3	.	TRBJ2-7	.	TGTGCCAGCAGCTTACGCCCCAACTACGAGCAGTACTTC	CASSLRPNYEQYF
TRBV12-3/TRBV12-4	.	TRBJ2-2	few	TGTGCCAGCTTGTTGTTAGCTGGTGGGGAGCTGTTTTTT	CASLLLAGGELFF
TRBV6-2/TRBV6-3	TRBD1	TRBJ2-3	.	TGTGCCAGCAGTCCAGGGGGTCTTGCCCAAACGCAGTATTTT	CASSPGGLAQTQYF
TRBV18	TRBD2	TRBJ2-7	.	TGTGCCAGCTCACCGGGTGCGGGAGGGCTATACGAGCAGTACTTC	CASSPGAGGLYEQYF
TRBV6-1	.	TRBJ2-1	few	TGTGCCAGCAGTACGCTGAAGGGTATGGAGCAGTTCTTC	CASSTLKGMEQFF
TRBV6-5	.	TRBJ1-2	few	TGTGCCAGCAGTTTACGTGGTCGCTATGGCTACACCTTC	CASSLRGRYGYTF
TRBV3-1	.	TRBJ1-5	many	TGTGCCAGCAGCCAACGAGACAGCTCTCAGCCCCAGCATTTT	CASSQRDSSQPQHF
TRBV4-1	TRBD2	TRBJ2-1	once	TGCGCCAGCAGCCAAGCCCGCCTAGCGGGAGCCTACAATGAGCAGTTCTTC	CASSQARLAGAYNEQFF
TRBV7-8	.	TRBJ1-2	.	TGTGCCAGCAGCTTAGCGTCTAGGTCGGCGGGCTACACCTTC	CASSLASRSAGYTF
TRBV7-7	.	TRBJ2-7	few	TGTGCCAGCAGCTTAGATTTGGGGGACTCCTACGAGCAGTACTTC	CASSLDLGDSYEQYF
TRBV12-3/TRBV12-4	.	TRBJ1-1	.	TGTGCCAGCAATGTAGGGGTCCATAAAGCTTTCTTT	CASNVGVHKAFF
TRBV4-3	.	TRBJ2-5	few	TGCGCCAGCAGCCAAGGTTTACTATACCAAGAGACCCAGTACTTC	CASSQGLLYQETQYF
TRBV6-2/TRBV6-3	.	TRBJ2-3	.	TGTGCCAGCGAGCTGATGACCCTTAATCCCTCCACAGATACGCAGTATTTT	CASELMTLNPSTDTQYF
TRBV12-3/TRBV12-4	.	TRBJ2-4	few	TGTGCCAGCGAGGGGGGAGCCAAAAACATTCAGTACTTC	CASEGGAKNIQYF
TRBV7-8	.	TRBJ2-2	.	TGTGCCAGCAGCTTTTTAGTTGCCGGGGAGCTGTTTTTT	CASSFLVAGELFF
TRBV6-2/TRBV6-3	.	TRBJ2-7	.	TGTGCCAGCAGTCCTACAACGGGACAATGGAGGCACGAGCAGTACTTC	CASSPTTGQWRHEQYF
TRBV6-1	.	TRBJ1-1	many	TGTGCCAGCAGTGAAGCCCACGGCCTAACTGAAGCTTTCTTT	CASSEAHGLTEAFF
TRBV6-1	TRBD2	TRBJ2-1	few	TGTGCCAGCAGCGCCCATCGCGGGAGGGATGAGCAGTTCTTC	CASSAHRGRDEQFF
TRBV28	.	TRBJ1-4	few	TGTGCCAGCAGAGAGGGGGCAACTAATGAAAAACTGTTTTTT	CASREGATNEKLFF
TRBV11-2	TRBD1	TRBJ2-1	few	TGTGCCAGCAGCTTAGGATTAGACAGGGGCAACTACAATGAGCAGTTCTTC	CASSLGLDRGNYNEQFF
TRBV10-3	TRBD1	TRBJ2-2	few	TGTGCCATCAGTGAAAGGATACAGGGGAAGGCCGGGGAGCTGTTTTTT	CAISERIQGKAGELFF
TRBV7-8	TRBD1	TRBJ1-2	.	TGTGCCAGCAGTTTTACAGGGGGACGAGGCTACACCTTC	CASSFTGGRGYTF